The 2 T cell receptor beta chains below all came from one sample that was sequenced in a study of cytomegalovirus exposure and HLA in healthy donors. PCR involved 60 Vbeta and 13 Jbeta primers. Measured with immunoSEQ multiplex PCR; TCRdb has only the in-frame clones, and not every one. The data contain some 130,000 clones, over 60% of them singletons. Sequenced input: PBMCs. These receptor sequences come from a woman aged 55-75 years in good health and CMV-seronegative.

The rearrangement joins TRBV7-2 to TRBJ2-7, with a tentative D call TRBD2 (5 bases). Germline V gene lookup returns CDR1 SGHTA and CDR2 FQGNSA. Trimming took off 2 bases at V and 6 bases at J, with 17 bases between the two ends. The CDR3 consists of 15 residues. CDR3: CASSLTPGLAREQYF. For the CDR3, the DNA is TGTGCCAGCAGCTTAACCCCAGGACTGGCGCGCGAGCAGTACTTC.

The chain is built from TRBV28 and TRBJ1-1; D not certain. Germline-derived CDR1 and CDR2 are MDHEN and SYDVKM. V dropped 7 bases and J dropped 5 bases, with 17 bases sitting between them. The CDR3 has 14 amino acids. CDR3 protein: CASTDAGRETEAFF. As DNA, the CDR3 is TGTGCCAGCACCGATGCAGGTCGGGAGACTGAAGCTTTCTTT.